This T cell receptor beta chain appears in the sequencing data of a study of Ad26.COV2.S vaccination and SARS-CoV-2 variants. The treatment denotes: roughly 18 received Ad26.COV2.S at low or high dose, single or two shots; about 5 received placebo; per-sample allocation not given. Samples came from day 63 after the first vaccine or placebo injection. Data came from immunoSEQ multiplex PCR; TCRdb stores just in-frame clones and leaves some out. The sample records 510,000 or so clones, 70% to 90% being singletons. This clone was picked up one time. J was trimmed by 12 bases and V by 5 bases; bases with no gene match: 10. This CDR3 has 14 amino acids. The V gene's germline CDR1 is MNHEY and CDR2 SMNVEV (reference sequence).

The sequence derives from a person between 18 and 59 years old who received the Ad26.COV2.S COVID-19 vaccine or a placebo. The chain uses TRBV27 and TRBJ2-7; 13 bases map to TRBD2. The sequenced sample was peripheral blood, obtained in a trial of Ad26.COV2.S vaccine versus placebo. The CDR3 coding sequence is TGTGCCAGCAGTCCCGGGACTAGCGGGACCCAGCCGTACTTC. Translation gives CASSPGTSGTQPYF.